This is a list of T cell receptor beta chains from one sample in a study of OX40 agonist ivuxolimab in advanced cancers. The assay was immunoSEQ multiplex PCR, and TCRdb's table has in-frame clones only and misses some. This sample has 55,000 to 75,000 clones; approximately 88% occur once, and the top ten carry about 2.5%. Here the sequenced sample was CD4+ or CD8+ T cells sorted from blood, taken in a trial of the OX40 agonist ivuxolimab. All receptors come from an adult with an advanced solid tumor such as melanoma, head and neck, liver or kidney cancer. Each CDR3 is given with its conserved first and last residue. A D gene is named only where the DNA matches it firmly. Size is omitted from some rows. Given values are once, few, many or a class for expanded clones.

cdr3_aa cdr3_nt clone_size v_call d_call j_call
CASSQGGQNGRYEQYF TGCGCCAGCAGCCAAGGCGGACAGAATGGACGTTACGAGCAGTACTTC . TRBV4-3 . TRBJ2-7
CATSRAPGRETQYF TGTGCCACCAGCAGAGCGCCGGGACGAGAGACCCAGTACTTC . TRBV15 . TRBJ2-5
CASSLAGGGLQETQYF TGTGCCAGCAGCTTAGCGGGCGGGGGGTTACAAGAGACCCAGTACTTC . TRBV7-8 TRBD2 TRBJ2-5
CASSVGGGAYNEQFF TGTGCCAGCAGCGTAGGCGGGGGGGCTTACAATGAGCAGTTCTTC . TRBV9 TRBD2 TRBJ2-1
CATSQRVGSGNEQFF TGTGCCACCAGCCAAAGGGTCGGGAGTGGAAATGAGCAGTTCTTC . TRBV15 . TRBJ2-1
CASSQEVNVYEQYF TGTGCCAGCAGCCAAGAGGTCAACGTCTACGAGCAGTACTTC . TRBV4-2 . TRBJ2-7
CASMRAGELVAGEQYF TGTGCCAGCATGAGAGCGGGAGAGCTGGTTGCGGGCGAGCAGTACTTC . TRBV2 TRBD2 TRBJ2-7
CASSPTANYGYTF TGTGCCAGCAGCCCGACAGCTAACTATGGCTACACCTTC once TRBV7-2 . TRBJ1-2
CASSYSRHQETQYF TGTGCCAGCAGTTACTCCCGGCACCAAGAGACCCAGTACTTC . TRBV6-5 . TRBJ2-5
CASSPRTGVGNQPQHF TGTGCCAGCTCACCAAGGACGGGGGTGGGCAATCAGCCCCAGCATTTT . TRBV18 . TRBJ1-5
CASSSRQGSTDTQYF TGTGCCAGCAGCTCGAGACAGGGAAGCACAGATACGCAGTATTTT once TRBV7-9 TRBD1 TRBJ2-3
CASSPRARNEQFF TGTGCCAGCTCACCTAGGGCTAGGAATGAGCAGTTCTTC . TRBV18 . TRBJ2-1
CASSLRDRAEKLFF TGTGCCAGCAGCCTCCGGGACAGGGCTGAAAAACTGTTTTTT . TRBV9 TRBD1 TRBJ1-4
CASSHRQGENEQYF TGTGCCAGCAGCCATAGACAGGGAGAAAACGAGCAGTACTTC . TRBV11-3 TRBD1 TRBJ2-7
CAVDRGLGAFF TGTGCCGTCGACAGGGGGCTGGGTGCTTTCTTT once TRBV30 TRBD1 TRBJ1-1
CASSLATFSYNSPLHF TGTGCCAGCAGCTTAGCCACCTTCTCCTATAATTCACCCCTCCACTTT few TRBV11-2 . TRBJ1-6
CATSRGNRNYGYTF TGTGCCACCAGCAGAGGCAACAGGAACTATGGCTACACCTTC . TRBV15 . TRBJ1-2
CASSLRIRNEQFF TGTGCCAGCAGCCTTAGGATCAGGAATGAGCAGTTCTTC . TRBV7-2 . TRBJ2-1
CASSLDASSYNEQFF TGTGCCAGCAGCTTGGATGCGAGTTCCTACAATGAGCAGTTCTTC . TRBV5-4 . TRBJ2-1
CASTDGYGHSTDTQYF TGTGCCAGCACCGACGGTTATGGGCATAGCACAGATACGCAGTATTTT . TRBV27 . TRBJ2-3
CASSPYGTPQETQYF TGTGCCAGCAGCCCCTACGGGACACCCCAAGAGACCCAGTACTTC . TRBV6-6 . TRBJ2-5
CASSSERGASTDTQYF TGTGCCAGCAGCTCCGAGAGGGGGGCTAGCACAGATACGCAGTATTTT . TRBV7-9 . TRBJ2-3
CASSLGTAGAAFF TGTGCCAGCAGCCTCGGGACAGCGGGGGCGGCTTTCTTT . TRBV7-3 TRBD1 TRBJ1-1
CASSVGQGKNIQYF TGTGCCAGCAGCGTAGGACAGGGGAAAAACATTCAGTACTTC . TRBV9 TRBD1 TRBJ2-4
CASSQVPTNTGELFF TGTGCCAGCAGCCAAGTCCCCACGAACACCGGGGAGCTGTTTTTT medium-sized TRBV14 . TRBJ2-2
CASSLSGGLSYNEQFF TGTGCCAGCAGCTTAAGCGGGGGCCTTTCCTACAATGAGCAGTTCTTC once TRBV7-9 TRBD2 TRBJ2-1
CASSLSGTDNEKLFF TGCGCCAGCAGCCTCTCCGGGACGGACAATGAAAAACTGTTTTTT . TRBV5-1 . TRBJ1-4
CASSLVLAGVNEQFF TGTGCCAGCAGCTTAGTTCTAGCGGGAGTCAATGAGCAGTTCTTC . TRBV11-2 TRBD2 TRBJ2-1